This entry lists 30 T cell receptor beta chains sequenced from one sample in a study of CD8 T cells in Susac syndrome. After extraction with the RNeasy kit, roughly 0.5 to 1 ug of the RNA was reverse transcribed using random hexamers. TCRdb independently ran MiXCR on the immunoSEQ multiplex PCR reads; one entry per CDR3 protein. The sample has 150,000 or so distinct CDR3 sequences; approximately 92% are singletons. Sequenced sample: CD4+ T cells from PBMCs. These receptors originate from a human donor in good health.

This chain connects TRBV6-2 or TRBV6-3 to TRBJ2-2; D gene unclear. V dropped 8 bases and J dropped 1 base, with 8 bases sitting between them. This CDR3 contains 13 residues. CDR1 MNHEY and CDR2 SVGEGT come from the germline V gene. CDR3: CASVSGNTGELFF. The CDR3 DNA is TGTGCCAGCGTCTCGGGGAACACCGGGGAGCTGTTTTTT.

The chain employs TRBV18 and TRBJ1-2, with a tentative D call TRBD1 (5 bases). The CDR3 covers 15 residues. Trimming removed 3 bases from V and 6 bases from J, with 17 bases in between. The germline V gene encodes CDR1 KGHSH and CDR2 LQKENI. In DNA form, the CDR3 reads TGTGCCAGCTCACCGGCAAGGGAATCGGGGGATGGCTACACCTTC. This gives the protein CASSPARESGDGYTF.

The rearrangement links TRBV3-1 to TRBJ2-7; tentative D call: TRBD1 (5 bases). The CDR3 covers 14 residues. Germline assignment: CDR1 LGHDT and CDR2 YNNKEL (reference sequence). V was cut by 0 bases and J by 3 bases, with 9 bases left in between. For the CDR3, the DNA is TGTGCCAGCAGCCAAGAAAGGGGAAACTACGAGCAGTACTTC. It translates to CASSQERGNYEQYF.

The chain joins TRBV18 to TRBJ2-1; TRBD2 matches 11 bases. The CDR3 contains 18 residues. Unmatched junction bases numbered 9, after V lost 0 bases and J lost 5 bases. Germline CDR1 KGHSH, CDR2 LQKENI. CDR3 in DNA: TGTGCCAGCTCACCACCCGGGACTAGCGGACGAAAGGACAATGAGCAGTTCTTC. Translating it yields CASSPPGTSGRKDNEQFF.

The chain employs TRBV9 and TRBJ2-7; the match to TRBD1 covers 7 bases. This CDR3 is built from 15 residues. After removal of 1 base from V and 2 bases from J, the junction contained 6 bases not matched to a gene. From germline, CDR1 is SGDLS and CDR2 YYNGEE. In nucleotides, the CDR3 is TGTGCCAGCAGCGTATCGGGACAGTTCACCTACGAGCAGTACTTC. Translation gives CASSVSGQFTYEQYF.

This chain links TRBV24-1 with TRBJ2-7; D is uncertain. Trimming cost V 4 bases and J 5 bases, with 14 bases left between them. CDR1 and CDR2 (germline): KGHDR, SFDVKD. CDR3 length: 14 residues. The CDR3 region is CATSEMVDDDEQYF. The CDR3 region has the DNA TGTGCCACCAGTGAAATGGTGGATGACGACGAGCAGTACTTC.

The chain links TRBV9 to TRBJ1-5, with 7 bases lining up with TRBD1. Germline CDR1 and CDR2: SGDLS and YYNGEE. The CDR3 runs to 15 residues. The junction had 6 bases not matched to a gene; V was cut back by 2 bases and J by 4 bases. The CDR3 loop reads CASSVSGTANQPQHF. The CDR3 region has the DNA TGTGCCAGCAGCGTTTCCGGGACAGCTAATCAGCCCCAGCATTTT.

The chain uses TRBV2 and TRBJ2-3, with unresolved D. The CDR3 is 13 residues long. Per germline, CDR1 SNHLY and CDR2 FYNNEI. V lost 8 bases and J lost 2, with 11 bases in between. The CDR3 spells CASGQYTTDTQYF. CDR3 DNA sequence: TGTGCCAGCGGCCAATACACCACAGATACGCAGTATTTT.

The V and J genes are TRBV20-1 and TRBJ1-5; no firm D call. Germline V gene lookup returns CDR1 DFQATT and CDR2 SNEGSKA (reference sequence). Deletions cut 4 bases from V and 3 bases from J, with 10 bases between. The CDR3 length is 13 residues. The CDR3 nucleotides read TGCAGTGCTAATAGGGAACCCAATCAGCCCCAGCATTTT. It is translated as CSANREPNQPQHF.

J is TRBJ1-1 and V is TRBV12-3 or TRBV12-4; D uncertain. Trimming pared 3 bases from V and 4 bases from J, leaving 12 bases between. The CDR3 consists of 14 residues. The CDR3 is CASSFRRSGTEAFF. DNA for the CDR3: TGTGCCAGCAGTTTCCGGCGGTCGGGCACTGAAGCTTTCTTT.

CDR3 protein: CASSLAGLNRGYNEQFF. CDR3 DNA: TGTGCCAGCAGCTTAGCCGGGTTGAACCGGGGTTACAATGAGCAGTTCTTC. The chain carries TRBV7-2 and TRBJ2-1; possibly TRBD2 for D (5 bases). V was clipped by 0 bases and J by 4 bases, with 16 bases between them. The CDR3 spans 17 residues. CDR1 is SGHTA and CDR2 is FQGNSA in the germline V gene.

This chain uses TRBV14 with TRBJ2-7; D not resolved. CDR1 is SGHDN and CDR2 is FVKESK in the germline V gene. Trimming cost V 4 bases and J 5 bases, with 12 bases left between them. The CDR3 is made up of 13 amino acids. The DNA for the CDR3 is TGTGCCAGCAGCCTTTGGGATGGAAACGAGCAGTACTTC. This codes for CASSLWDGNEQYF.

J is TRBJ1-2 and V is TRBV10-3; no clear D gene. Looked up from germline, CDR1 is ENHRY and CDR2 is SYGVKD. This CDR3 is built from 15 residues. The V end lost 4 bases, the J end lost 3 bases, and 15 bases lay between the germline ends. CDR3 DNA: TGTGCCATCAGTGGAGGTGGCAGGCCTTACTATGGCTACACCTTC. Protein sequence: CAISGGGRPYYGYTF.

The chain couples TRBV7-2 to TRBJ2-5; D gene unclear. The germline gives CDR1 SGHTA, CDR2 FQGNSA. V shed 1 base and J shed 5 bases, with 11 bases lying between them. The CDR3 spans 14 residues. Here the CDR3 reads CASSLVYGGETQYF. The CDR3 DNA reads TGTGCCAGCAGCTTAGTTTATGGTGGGGAGACCCAGTACTTC.

CDR3 residues: CAISNQDNSYEQYF. DNA for the CDR3: TGTGCCATCAGTAACCAGGACAACTCCTACGAGCAGTACTTC. The chain uses TRBV10-3 and TRBJ2-7; a weak D match, TRBD1 (5 bases). The CDR3 covers 14 residues. V was clipped by 5 bases and J by 0 bases, with 11 bases between them. CDR1 is ENHRY, CDR2 SYGVKD, per germline.

The CDR3 sequence is CASSDEATEAFF. In DNA, the CDR3 is TGTGCCAGCAGTGATGAGGCCACTGAAGCTTTCTTT. The chain combines TRBV2 with TRBJ1-1; D not certain. The CDR3 has 12 amino acids. CDR1 is SNHLY, CDR2 FYNNEI, per germline. V was trimmed by 3 bases and J by 4 bases, leaving 6 bases between them.

The chain carries TRBV5-4 and TRBJ1-1; D not certain. The CDR3 runs 16 residues. CDR1 SGHNT and CDR2 YYREEE come from the germline V gene (reference sequence). With 0 bases removed from V and 0 bases from J, the gap between germline ends came to 12 bases. The CDR3 loop reads CASSLGGPNMNTEAFF. CDR3 nucleotides: TGTGCCAGCAGCTTGGGCGGTCCAAACATGAACACTGAAGCTTTCTTT.

V and J are TRBV5-4 and TRBJ2-1; possible D gene TRBD2, 6 bases. CDR1 SGHNT and CDR2 YYREEE come from the germline V gene (reference sequence). Trimming shortened V by 4 bases and J by 4 bases, and 15 bases separated the two germline ends. The CDR3 spans 15 residues. The CDR3: CASSLGLPTYNEQFF. Written as DNA, the CDR3 is TGTGCCAGCAGCCTGGGACTCCCGACTTACAATGAGCAGTTCTTC. Based on the CDR3 plus reference TRBV5-4 and TRBJ2-1, the full variable domain is ETGVTQSPTHLIKTRGQQVTLRCSSQSGHNTVSWYQQALGQGPQFIFQYYREEENGRGNFPPRFSGLQFPNYSSELNVNALELDDSALYLCASSLGLPTYNEQFFGPGTRLTVL.

This clonotype came up once. This rearrangement joins TRBV13 to TRBJ1-2; no definite D call. The CDR3 has 15 residues. V was shortened by 5 bases and J by 7 bases, with 20 bases between the two germline ends. The germline CDR1 and CDR2 sequences are PRHDT and FYEKMQ (reference sequence). CDR3 nucleotide sequence: TGTGCCAGCAGCCCCCCGGAGGGCGGGAGTGGTGGCTACACCTTC. Protein product: CASSPPEGGSGGYTF.

The chain is built from TRBV5-1 and TRBJ1-2, with D unclear. This CDR3 is built from 14 residues. Germline CDR1 reads SGHRS; CDR2 reads YFSETQ. V lost 6 bases, J lost 8 bases, and 20 bases lay in between. The CDR3 is CASTPGEAIWGYTF. In nucleotides, the CDR3 is TGCGCCAGCACCCCGGGAGAGGCCATCTGGGGCTACACCTTC. Filled out from reference TRBV5-1 and TRBJ1-2, the complete variable domain reads KAGVTQTPRYLIKTRGQQVTLSCSPISGHRSVSWYQQTPGQGLQFLFEYFSETQRNKGNFPGRFSGRQFSNSRSEMNVSTLELGDSALYLCASTPGEAIWGYTFGSGTRLTVV.

The V call is TRBV12-3 or TRBV12-4, the J call TRBJ1-2; possibly TRBD1 for D (5 bases). This CDR3 comprises 13 residues. V gave up 3 bases and J gave up 6 bases, with 11 bases separating them. The CDR3 DNA reads as TGTGCCAGCAGTTTTGCCCCGGGGGATGGCTACACCTTC. It yields the protein CASSFAPGDGYTF.

The V call is TRBV15, the J call TRBJ1-2; D is possibly TRBD1 (6 bases). CDR1 LNHNV and CDR2 YYDKDF come from the germline V gene (reference sequence). V lost 5 bases to trimming and J lost 2 bases, with 9 bases between them. The CDR3 sequence is 13 residues long. CDR3 residues: CATSRTGNYGYTF. The CDR3 DNA reads TGTGCCACCAGCCGAACAGGGAACTATGGCTACACCTTC. Using reference TRBV15 and TRBJ1-2 for the parts outside the CDR3, the full variable domain is DAMVIQNPRYQVTQFGKPVTLSCSQTLNHNVMYWYQQKSSQAPKLLFHYYDKDFNNEADTPDNFQSRRPNTSFCFLDIRSPGLGDTAMYLCATSRTGNYGYTFGSGTRLTVV.

The V call is TRBV9, the J call TRBJ1-3; 7 positions match TRBD1. CDR1 is SGDLS and CDR2 is YYNGEE in the germline V gene. The trim removed 3 bases at V and 1 base at J, leaving 4 bases unmatched. This CDR3 contains 15 residues. The CDR3 sequence is CASSGGQPSGNTIYF. CDR3 DNA: TGTGCCAGCAGCGGGGGACAGCCATCTGGAAACACCATATATTTT. Filled out from reference TRBV9 and TRBJ1-3, the complete variable domain reads DSGVTQTPKHLITATGQRVTLRCSPRSGDLSVYWYQQSLDQGLQFLIQYYNGEERAKGNILERFSAQQFPDLHSELNLSSLELGDSALYFCASSGGQPSGNTIYFGEGSWLTVV.

This clonotype was observed a single time. The rearrangement links TRBV6-1 to TRBJ1-1, with D unclear. Germline CDR1 reads MNHNS; CDR2 reads SASEGT. Between the trimmed V and J ends, which lost 10 bases and 1 base, there was a span of 13 bases. The CDR3 runs 13 residues. The CDR3 sequence: CANRLAANTEAFF. CDR3 DNA sequence: TGTGCCAACCGGTTGGCCGCGAACACTGAAGCTTTCTTT.

V is TRBV29-1 and J is TRBJ1-1, with TRBD1 matching 7 bases. The CDR3 totals 16 residues. CDR1 is SQVTM, CDR2 ANQGSEA, per germline. The CDR3 protein is CSINTRQGLPNTEAFF. CDR3 nucleotides: TGCAGTATCAATACAAGACAGGGTTTACCGAACACTGAAGCTTTCTTT.

This rearrangement joins TRBV12-5 to TRBJ2-1; D is undetermined. From germline, CDR1 is LGHNT and CDR2 FRNRAP. The V and J ends lost 7 bases and 8 bases respectively, with 15 bases between them. This CDR3 is 13 amino acids long. The CDR3 is CASAQTNGYEQFF. CDR3 sequence (DNA): TGTGCTAGTGCACAAACCAATGGGTATGAGCAGTTCTTC.

This chain uses TRBV19 with TRBJ2-2, with D tentatively TRBD2 (5 bases). Per the germline V gene, CDR1 is LNHDA and CDR2 is SQIVND (reference sequence). This CDR3 spans 13 amino acids. The V end was cut by 5 bases, the J end by 3 bases, with 7 bases between. The CDR3 nucleotides read TGTGCCAGTAGTCTGGAGGACACCGGGGAGCTGTTTTTT. It yields the protein CASSLEDTGELFF.

The genes are TRBV19 and TRBJ2-1, with 10 bases aligning to TRBD2. The CDR3 is 16 residues long. Per the germline V gene, CDR1 is LNHDA and CDR2 is SQIVND (reference sequence). After removal of 5 bases from V and 4 bases from J, the junction contained 8 bases not matched to a gene. The CDR3 nucleotides read TGTGCCAGTAGTGCCATCTCTAGCGGGGGTTACAATGAGCAGTTCTTC. Translation gives CASSAISSGGYNEQFF.

The genes are TRBV6-5 and TRBJ1-1; TRBD1 matches at 9 bases. The CDR3 is 14 residues long. Germline CDR1 MNHEY, CDR2 SVGAGI. The junction had 7 bases not matched to a gene; V was cut back by 6 bases and J by 5 bases. The CDR3 region has the DNA TGTGCCAGCAGCAATTGGGACAGGGTAACTGAAGCTTTCTTT. Its translation is CASSNWDRVTEAFF.

The rearrangement joins TRBV7-8 to TRBJ1-6; D gene unclear. Germline-derived CDR1 and CDR2 are SGHVS and FQNEAQ. The V end was cut by 1 base, the J end by 4 bases, with 11 bases between. The CDR3 has 16 residues. CDR3 sequence: CASSLEPPEYNSPLHF. Written as DNA, the CDR3 is TGTGCCAGCAGCTTAGAGCCTCCGGAGTATAATTCACCCCTCCACTTT.